The 5 T cell receptor beta chains below were found in one sample sequenced in a study of CD8 T cells in Susac syndrome. When the RNA was reverse transcribed, random hexamers were used with an input of about 0.5 to 1 ug. MiXCR, applied by TCRdb to the immunoSEQ multiplex PCR reads, yields one record per CDR3 protein. The table shows 180,000 or so distinct CDR3 sequences, with roughly 94% occurring only once. Sequenced sample: CD4+ T cells from PBMCs. The receptors shown here come from a human donor with Susac syndrome.

This chain links TRBV15 with TRBJ2-5, with D hard to call. The CDR3 consists of 14 residues. V dropped 0 bases and J dropped 0 bases, with 5 bases sitting between them. The germline gives CDR1 LNHNV, CDR2 YYDKDF (reference sequence). The CDR3 loop reads CATSRDGYQETQYF. The CDR3 DNA is TGTGCCACCAGCAGAGATGGGTACCAAGAGACCCAGTACTTC.

V and J are TRBV30 and TRBJ1-1; unclear D gene. Between the trimmed V and J ends, which lost 0 bases and 2 bases, there was a span of 7 bases. The CDR3 contains 13 residues. Germline loops: CDR1 GTSNPN, CDR2 SVGIG (reference sequence). Here the CDR3 reads CAWSVDQNTEAFF. For the CDR3, the DNA is TGTGCCTGGAGTGTGGACCAAAACACTGAAGCTTTCTTT.

J is TRBJ1-6 and V is TRBV3-1; D not resolved. Germline CDR1 is LGHDT and CDR2 is YNNKEL (reference sequence). Trimming pared 1 base from V and 11 bases from J, leaving 9 bases between. The CDR3 covers 13 residues. The CDR3 loop reads CASSQGINAPLHF. CDR3 nucleotides: TGTGCCAGCAGCCAAGGAATCAACGCACCCCTCCACTTT.

J is TRBJ2-1 and V is TRBV7-9, with 8 bases that match TRBD2. V shed 4 bases, J shed 7 bases, and the junction held 6 bases outside the gene matches. Germline V gene sequence: CDR1 SEHNR, CDR2 FQNEAQ (reference sequence). The CDR3 runs 14 residues. Here the CDR3 reads CASSSDSGRNEQFF. CDR3 in DNA: TGTGCCAGCAGCTCCGACAGCGGGAGAAATGAGCAGTTCTTC. The full variable domain, in which reference TRBV7-9 and TRBJ2-1 provide the parts outside the CDR3, is DTGVSQNPRHKITKRGQNVTFRCDPISEHNRLYWYRQTLGQGPEFLTYFQNEAQLEKSRLLSDRFSAERPKGSFSTLEIQRTEQGDSAMYLCASSSDSGRNEQFFGPGTRLTVL.

The chain links TRBV2 to TRBJ2-5, with D perhaps TRBD1 or TRBD2 (5 bases each). The CDR3 sequence is 14 residues long. Trimming removed 9 bases at V and 3 bases at J, with 17 bases between. Germline V gene data show CDR1 as SNHLY and CDR2 as FYNNEI. CDR3 protein: CASCQGVGKETQYF. The CDR3 DNA sequence: TGTGCCAGTTGTCAGGGAGTGGGGAAAGAGACCCAGTACTTC.